The 21 T cell receptor beta chains below were found in one sample sequenced in a study of beta chain features in type 1 diabetes. Findings and limits, study-wide: Across all four CD4+ subsets, people with type 1 diabetes showed modestly shorter TCRB CDR3s.

Their recognized antigens are unknown. What was sequenced were expressed TCRB transcripts, since all of the isolated RNA had been reverse transcribed. Sequenced by immunoSEQ multiplex PCR; TCRdb stores in-frame clones only, minus some. The sample has 200,000 to 300,000 clones; 20% are singletons. The sample consisted of naive CD4+ T cells from blood. The receptors here all came from a middle-aged woman with type 1 diabetes.

The V and J genes are TRBV30 and TRBJ1-1; the D is unclear. Trimming cost V 1 base and J 0 bases, with 21 bases left between them. Germline V lookup: CDR1 GTSNPN, CDR2 SVGIG (reference sequence). CDR3 size: 18 residues. CDR3 bases: TGTGCCTGGAGTGGATTAGGCGGAGCCCTATACATGAACACTGAAGCTTTCTTT. It codes for CAWSGLGGALYMNTEAFF.

V gene TRBV4-1 combines with J gene TRBJ2-2, with TRBD1 as a possible D gene (6 bases). V lost 4 bases and J lost 8, with 8 bases in between. The CDR3 is 12 amino acids. Germline CDR1 MGHRA, CDR2 YSYEKL. The chain's CDR3 is CASSPDRGELFF. As DNA, the CDR3 is TGCGCCAGCAGCCCCGACAGGGGGGAGCTGTTTTTT.

This sequence joins TRBV29-1 and TRBJ1-2; D is uncertain. V lost 6 bases, J lost 9 bases, and 20 bases lay in between. Germline lookup yields CDR1 SQVTM and CDR2 ANQGSEA. The CDR3 is 13 residues long. CDR3 protein: CSVYGVEGRSYTF. The CDR3 DNA reads as TGCAGCGTCTACGGGGTGGAGGGCAGAAGCTACACCTTC.

The gene calls are TRBV19 and TRBJ2-7; TRBD1 matches at 10 bases. V shed 6 bases, J shed 1 base, and the junction held 9 bases outside the gene matches. The CDR3 loop spans 16 amino acids. Germline V gene sequence: CDR1 LNHDA, CDR2 SQIVND (reference sequence). CDR3 coding DNA: TGTGCCAGTAGCCCCGTGGGACAGGGGTCTTCCTACGAGCAGTACTTC. Translated: CASSPVGQGSSYEQYF.

The sample holds a few counts of this clone. The chain is built from TRBV29-1 and TRBJ1-5; tentative D call: TRBD1 (6 bases). The CDR3 length is 13 residues. The V gene's germline CDR1 is SQVTM and CDR2 ANQGSEA. V shed 4 bases and J shed 2 bases, with 9 bases lying between them. The chain's CDR3 is CSVVAGGNQPQHF. In nucleotides, the CDR3 is TGCAGCGTTGTGGCAGGGGGCAATCAGCCCCAGCATTTT.

Details on this clone: The sample carries other DNA sequences with the same CDR3. CDR3 DNA: TGTGCCAGCTCACCGGACAGACCTAACTATGGCTACACCTTC. Protein sequence: CASSPDRPNYGYTF. The V call is TRBV18, the J call TRBJ1-2; a weak D match, TRBD1 (6 bases). The V end lost 3 bases, the J end lost 0 bases, and 8 bases lay between the germline ends. The CDR3 loop spans 14 amino acids. CDR1 and CDR2 from the germline V gene are KGHSH and LQKENI.

This clone was counted a few times. The CDR3, as DNA: TGTGCCTGGAGTACCCAGGACAGCACTGAAGCTTTCTTT. Translation: CAWSTQDSTEAFF. The rearrangement links TRBV30 to TRBJ1-1; a weak D match, TRBD1 (6 bases). Per germline, CDR1 GTSNPN and CDR2 SVGIG (reference sequence). The CDR3 loop spans 13 amino acids. With 2 bases removed from V and 4 bases from J, the gap between germline ends came to 11 bases.

The sample holds a few counts of this clone. The rearrangement joins TRBV7-3 to TRBJ2-5; D not certain. The ends were cut back, 5 bases at V and 1 base at J, with 14 bases in the middle. The CDR3 has 15 residues. Germline V gives CDR1 SGHTA, CDR2 FQGTGA. The CDR3 region is CASSPGAALQETQYF. For the CDR3, the DNA is TGTGCCAGCAGCCCCGGCGCGGCCCTCCAAGAGACCCAGTACTTC.

This rearrangement joins TRBV7-2 to TRBJ1-1; tentatively, D is TRBD1 (6 bases). The CDR3 length is 14 residues. Germline lookup yields CDR1 SGHTA and CDR2 FQGNSA. Trimming pared 1 base from V and 7 bases from J, leaving 13 bases between. DNA of the CDR3: TGTGCCAGCAGCTTAGGGACAGTCGGGAATGAAGCTTTCTTT. This codes for CASSLGTVGNEAFF.

This clone showed up just a few times. This sequence joins TRBV5-6 and TRBJ2-7; no clear D gene. This CDR3 has 11 amino acids. CDR1 and CDR2 (germline): SGHDT, YYEEEE. V was pared by 4 bases and J by 4 bases, with 6 bases between. The CDR3 protein is CASSKEYEQYF. The CDR3 nucleotides read TGTGCCAGCAGCAAAGAGTACGAGCAGTACTTC.

The chain links TRBV7-3 to TRBJ2-2; 8 nucleotides align to TRBD1. The CDR3 runs 14 residues. V dropped 8 bases and J dropped 6; count of bases not matched to a gene: 8. Germline CDR1 and CDR2: SGHTA and FQGTGA. Written as DNA, the CDR3 is TGTGCCAGCGGGGCAGGGGGCGTAGCCGGGGAGCTGTTTTTT. Amino acid sequence: CASGAGGVAGELFF. The whole variable domain, filled in from reference TRBV7-3 and TRBJ2-2, reads GAGVSQTPSNKVTEKGKYVELRCDPISGHTALYWYRQSLGQGPEFLIYFQGTGAADDSGLPNDRFFAVRPEGSVSTLKIQRTERGDSAVYLCASGAGGVAGELFFGEGSRLTVL.

This clone was recorded a few times. The CDR3 loop is CASSYRGRAFF. DNA for the CDR3: TGTGCCAGCAGTTACAGGGGCCGGGCTTTCTTT. V usage is TRBV2 and J usage is TRBJ1-1; 7 nucleotides agree with TRBD1. This CDR3 is 11 amino acids long. The germline V gene has CDR1 SNHLY and CDR2 FYNNEI. Trimming took 5 bases from V and 11 from J; bases not matched to a gene: 5.

This sequence joins TRBV7-9 and TRBJ2-5; no clear D gene. Deletions cut 3 bases from V and 5 bases from J, with 10 bases between. Per germline, CDR1 SEHNR and CDR2 FQNEAQ (reference sequence). CDR3 length: 13 residues. The CDR3 DNA sequence: TGTGCCAGCAGCTTCGGTCCCCGGGAGACCCAGTACTTC. It specifies CASSFGPRETQYF. The variable domain in full, with the rest retrieved from reference TRBV7-9 and TRBJ2-5, is DTGVSQNPRHKITKRGQNVTFRCDPISEHNRLYWYRQTLGQGPEFLTYFQNEAQLEKSRLLSDRFSAERPKGSFSTLEIQRTEQGDSAMYLCASSFGPRETQYFGPGTRLLVL.

The rearrangement joins TRBV5-6 to TRBJ2-7; 7 nucleotides line up with TRBD2. Trimming took 4 bases from V and 0 from J; bases not matched to a gene: 10. Germline V gives CDR1 SGHDT, CDR2 YYEEEE. The CDR3 is made up of 16 amino acids. The CDR3 loop is CASSPQARGISYEQYF. The DNA of the CDR3 is TGTGCCAGCAGCCCGCAGGCGCGGGGGATCTCCTACGAGCAGTACTTC.

This clone was seen only a few times. The chain is built from TRBV30 and TRBJ1-1; D remains ambiguous. CDR1 and CDR2 from the germline V gene are GTSNPN and SVGIG (reference sequence). Trimming took off 0 bases at V and 5 bases at J, with 13 bases between the two ends. The length of the CDR3 is 14 residues. The CDR3 reads CAWSVRWLWTEAFF. The CDR3 DNA reads TGTGCCTGGAGTGTAAGATGGCTGTGGACTGAAGCTTTCTTT.

This clone was recorded a few times. The J gene is TRBJ2-7, the V gene TRBV29-1; no definite D call. Between the trimmed V and J ends, which lost 7 bases and 3 bases, there was a span of 13 bases. The length of the CDR3 is 12 residues. CDR1 SQVTM and CDR2 ANQGSEA come from the germline V gene. The DNA for the CDR3 is TGCAGCGCTGGGCTGTACCACTACGAGCAGTACTTC. Protein sequence: CSAGLYHYEQYF.

This chain links TRBV30 with TRBJ1-2; D unclear. From germline, CDR1 is GTSNPN and CDR2 SVGIG (reference sequence). Trimming shortened V by 2 bases and J by 8 bases, and 12 bases separated the two germline ends. The CDR3 spans 12 residues. CDR3 amino acids: CAWSRSGRGYTF. The CDR3 DNA reads TGTGCCTGGAGTAGGTCAGGTAGAGGCTACACCTTC.

The chain couples TRBV7-3 to TRBJ2-2, with D unresolved. The CDR3 sequence is 13 residues long. The V end was cut by 5 bases, the J end by 3 bases, with 7 bases between. The germline CDR1 and CDR2 sequences are SGHTA and FQGTGA. CDR3 in amino acids: CASSTDYTGELFF. The CDR3 nucleotides are TGTGCCAGCAGCACCGACTACACCGGGGAGCTGTTTTTT.

V usage is TRBV25-1 and J usage is TRBJ1-5; 8 positions agree with TRBD1. The CDR3 is made up of 14 amino acids. V shed 6 bases, J shed 3 bases, and the junction held 4 bases outside the gene matches. CDR1 MGHDK and CDR2 SYGVNS come from the germline V gene. CDR3 DNA sequence: TGTGCCAGCAGCCCGGGACAGGTCAATCAGCCCCAGCATTTT. Translated: CASSPGQVNQPQHF.

This rearrangement joins TRBV7-2 to TRBJ2-7; TRBD1 might be the D (5 bases). The CDR3 is 14 residues long. Trimming removed 1 base from V and 2 bases from J, with 9 bases in between. The germline gives CDR1 SGHTA, CDR2 FQGNSA. CDR3 region: CASSLDTGPYEQYF. CDR3 DNA: TGTGCCAGCAGCTTAGATACAGGACCCTACGAGCAGTACTTC.

This clone was counted between two and nine times. This sequence joins TRBV5-1 and TRBJ2-1; 9 bases map to TRBD1. This CDR3 comprises 15 residues. The germline V gene encodes CDR1 SGHRS and CDR2 YFSETQ. Trimming at V came to 3 bases and at J to 6 bases, leaving 7 bases not matched to a gene. The CDR3 nucleotides are TGCGCCAGCAGCTGGGACAGGGCGGGCAGCAATGAGCAGTTCTTC. It yields the protein CASSWDRAGSNEQFF.